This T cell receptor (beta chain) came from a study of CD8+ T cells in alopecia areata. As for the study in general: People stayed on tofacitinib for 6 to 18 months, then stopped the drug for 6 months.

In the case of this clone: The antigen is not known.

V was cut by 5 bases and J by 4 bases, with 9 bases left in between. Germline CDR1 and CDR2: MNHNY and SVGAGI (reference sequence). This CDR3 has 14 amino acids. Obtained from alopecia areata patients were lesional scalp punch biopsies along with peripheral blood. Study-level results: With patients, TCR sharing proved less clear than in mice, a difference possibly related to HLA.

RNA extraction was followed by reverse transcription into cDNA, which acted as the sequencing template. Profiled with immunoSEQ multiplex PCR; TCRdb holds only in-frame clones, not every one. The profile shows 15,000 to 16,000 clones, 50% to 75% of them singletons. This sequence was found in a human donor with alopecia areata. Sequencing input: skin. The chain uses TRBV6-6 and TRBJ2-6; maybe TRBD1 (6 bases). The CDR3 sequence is CASSTGSGANVLTF. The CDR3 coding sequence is TGTGCCAGCAGTACAGGGTCAGGGGCCAACGTCCTGACTTTC.